This note documents a single T cell receptor beta chain sequence. Its antigen is currently unknown. These data originate in a study of T cell repertoires in cytomegalovirus infection. TCRdb re-called the reads with MiXCR, one entry per CDR3 protein. The sample lists 900,000 to 950,000 distinct CDR3 sequences, around a third seen once, with over 13% in the top ten. The CDR3 runs to 14 residues. Germline-derived CDR1 and CDR2 are SQVTM and ANQGSEA. The V and J ends lost 5 bases and 8 bases respectively, with 19 bases between them. Study-wide results and caveats: What dominated the ex vivo response were HLA-C-restricted CMV-specific TCR beta clonotypes.

This specimen was cultured CD8+ T cells from PBMCs, taken from culture after CMV antigen stimulation. This chain uses TRBV29-1 with TRBJ2-1; TRBD1 or TRBD2 may be the D gene (5 bases each). The sequence was obtained from a human donor in good health (CMV status not recorded). Some clones in this sample may be carry-over from other donors' samples. CDR3 in DNA: TGCAGCGTTCCGTTGGGCCGGGGACGGGATGAGCAGTTCTTC. It codes for CSVPLGRGRDEQFF.